A single T cell receptor beta chain is shown here with its context. This record belongs to a study of control samples from healthy donors and cancer patients. Method: immunoSEQ multiplex PCR; TCRdb's copy keeps in-frame clones and lacks some. The sample lists 100,000 to 150,000 clones; 70% to 90% were seen once. The sequenced material came from blood. This clonotype originated in a man in his sixties in good health.

The CDR3 region is CARQDQGNCHEQYF. Here the CDR3 DNA reads TGTGCCAGGCAGGATCAGGGGAATTGCCACGAGCAGTACTTC. The chain recombines TRBV21-1 with TRBJ2-7; the tabulated D call, TRBD1, remains unverified against the DNA. TRBV21-1 constitutes a pseudogene. CDR3 length equals 14 residues.